Listed below are T cell receptor beta chains from one sample, sequenced in a study of beta chain features in type 1 diabetes. The repertoire was sequenced with immunoSEQ multiplex PCR; TCRdb's copy has only in-frame clones and lacks some. The sample records some 360,000 clones, around 20% being singletons. The sample consisted of naive CD4+ T cells from blood. These receptors came from a woman under 30 in good health. Each CDR3 is given with its conserved first and last residue. The order of the fields is J gene, V gene, clone size, D gene, CDR3 DNA, CDR3 protein. The D gene is left open where the match is weak. The size entry is marked missing in some rows and otherwise reads once, few, many or a size class.

J gene: TRBJ1-6
V gene: TRBV9
clone size: -
D gene: TRBD1
CDR3 DNA: TGTGCCAGCAGCCCGAGGACAGGGATTGGACCCCTCCACTTT
CDR3 protein: CASSPRTGIGPLHF

J gene: TRBJ1-5
V gene: TRBV25-1
clone size: few
D gene: -
CDR3 DNA: TGTGCCAGCAGTGACAGCGGAGGGAATCAGCCCCAGCATTTT
CDR3 protein: CASSDSGGNQPQHF

J gene: TRBJ2-3
V gene: TRBV5-4
clone size: -
D gene: TRBD2
CDR3 DNA: TGTGCCAGTTCGACTAGCGGGCTGAGCACAGATACGCAGTATTTT
CDR3 protein: CASSTSGLSTDTQYF

J gene: TRBJ2-1
V gene: TRBV29-1
clone size: few
D gene: -
CDR3 DNA: TGCAGCGTTGAAGGGGGTCCAGGGGACAACAATGAGCAGTTCTTC
CDR3 protein: CSVEGGPGDNNEQFF

J gene: TRBJ1-4
V gene: TRBV4-1
clone size: -
D gene: -
CDR3 DNA: TGCGCCAGCAGCCAAGATGGGCCAGAAGGAGAAAAACTGTTTTTT
CDR3 protein: CASSQDGPEGEKLFF

J gene: TRBJ2-3
V gene: TRBV10-3
clone size: -
D gene: -
CDR3 DNA: TGTGCCATCAGTATCACCGCGGCCGATACGCAGTATTTT
CDR3 protein: CAISITAADTQYF

J gene: TRBJ2-3
V gene: TRBV18
clone size: -
D gene: TRBD2
CDR3 DNA: TGTGCCAGCTCTCGGGGGGAGGCAGATACGCAGTATTTT
CDR3 protein: CASSRGEADTQYF

J gene: TRBJ1-5
V gene: TRBV29-1
clone size: -
D gene: TRBD1
CDR3 DNA: TGCAGCGCAAGTACAGGGGGACGTGATCAGCCCCAGCATTTT
CDR3 protein: CSASTGGRDQPQHF

J gene: TRBJ1-2
V gene: TRBV11-1
clone size: -
D gene: -
CDR3 DNA: TGTGCCAGCAGCGCCCAACAGGGTAGCTACACCTTC
CDR3 protein: CASSAQQGSYTF

J gene: TRBJ1-5
V gene: TRBV30
clone size: -
D gene: TRBD1
CDR3 DNA: TGTGCCTGGAGTCACGGACAGGCGGATCAGCCCCAGCATTTT
CDR3 protein: CAWSHGQADQPQHF

J gene: TRBJ2-7
V gene: TRBV6-5
clone size: few
D gene: -
CDR3 DNA: TGTGCCAGCAGTTACCGTGAGTCCTACGAGCAGTACTTC
CDR3 protein: CASSYRESYEQYF

J gene: TRBJ2-5
V gene: TRBV11-2
clone size: -
D gene: -
CDR3 DNA: TGTGCCAGCAGCTTCTCGCGGGGTCAAGAGACCCAGTACTTC
CDR3 protein: CASSFSRGQETQYF

J gene: TRBJ2-5
V gene: TRBV5-4
clone size: few
D gene: TRBD2
CDR3 DNA: TGTGCCAGCAGCTGGGGACTAGCGGGAGCCGCCGAGACCCAGTACTTC
CDR3 protein: CASSWGLAGAAETQYF

J gene: TRBJ2-6
V gene: TRBV4-1
clone size: few
D gene: -
CDR3 DNA: TGCGCCAGCAGCCACGTGAGGGTCAAGGCAGCTGGGGCCAACGTCCTGACTTTC
CDR3 protein: CASSHVRVKAAGANVLTF

J gene: TRBJ2-7
V gene: TRBV4-2
clone size: -
D gene: TRBD2
CDR3 DNA: TGTGCCAGCAGCCAACGGACTAGCGGGGGCCCCTCCTACGAGCAGTACTTC
CDR3 protein: CASSQRTSGGPSYEQYF

J gene: TRBJ1-1
V gene: TRBV11-2
clone size: -
D gene: -
CDR3 DNA: TGTGCCAGCAGCTTAACCAGGGACACTGAAGCTTTCTTT
CDR3 protein: CASSLTRDTEAFF

J gene: TRBJ2-3
V gene: TRBV5-1
clone size: few
D gene: -
CDR3 DNA: TGCGCCAGCAGCTTGAGAACAGCTAGCGCGAACACAGATACGCAGTATTTT
CDR3 protein: CASSLRTASANTDTQYF

J gene: TRBJ1-2
V gene: TRBV15
clone size: few
D gene: -
CDR3 DNA: TGTGCCACCAGCGGACAGCGCTATGGCTACACCTTC
CDR3 protein: CATSGQRYGYTF

J gene: TRBJ2-7
V gene: TRBV5-1
clone size: -
D gene: -
CDR3 DNA: TGCGCCACCAAGGACACCACCTCTGAGCAGTACTTC
CDR3 protein: CATKDTTSEQYF

J gene: TRBJ2-3
V gene: TRBV7-2
clone size: few
D gene: TRBD2
CDR3 DNA: TGTGCCAGCAGTTTTTACCGGGGGGGCACGACAGATACGCAGTATTTT
CDR3 protein: CASSFYRGGTTDTQYF

J gene: TRBJ2-7
V gene: TRBV6-6
clone size: few
D gene: TRBD2
CDR3 DNA: TGTGCCAGCATGTCCGGGACTAGTATAACCTACGAGCAGTACTTC
CDR3 protein: CASMSGTSITYEQYF

J gene: TRBJ2-7
V gene: TRBV11-1
clone size: -
D gene: TRBD1
CDR3 DNA: TGTGCCAGCAGCTTAGGGCGAATAGGACAGGGGGACCACGAGCAGTACTTC
CDR3 protein: CASSLGRIGQGDHEQYF

J gene: TRBJ2-3
V gene: TRBV29-1
clone size: -
D gene: -
CDR3 DNA: TGCAGCACGAGGGGGAATCCCACAGATACGCAGTATTTT
CDR3 protein: CSTRGNPTDTQYF

J gene: TRBJ2-2
V gene: TRBV4-2
clone size: -
D gene: TRBD1
CDR3 DNA: TGTGCCAGCAGAACCGGGACAGGGGCGACCGGGGAGCTGTTTTTT
CDR3 protein: CASRTGTGATGELFF

J gene: TRBJ2-7
V gene: TRBV9
clone size: -
D gene: TRBD1
CDR3 DNA: TGTGCCAGCAGCAGGGGACAGACTTACGAGCAGTACTTC
CDR3 protein: CASSRGQTYEQYF

J gene: TRBJ2-1
V gene: TRBV6-5
clone size: -
D gene: -
CDR3 DNA: TGTGCCAGCAGTTACTCGAGGGCTTACAATGAGCAGTTCTTC
CDR3 protein: CASSYSRAYNEQFF

J gene: TRBJ2-7
V gene: TRBV7-2
clone size: -
D gene: TRBD1
CDR3 DNA: TGTGCCAGCAGCCGGACAGGGGCCTCCTACGAGCAGTACTTC
CDR3 protein: CASSRTGASYEQYF

J gene: TRBJ1-1
V gene: TRBV30
clone size: -
D gene: TRBD1
CDR3 DNA: TGTGCCTGGAGCGCAGGGACAGGCACTGAAGCTTTCTTT
CDR3 protein: CAWSAGTGTEAFF

J gene: TRBJ2-3
V gene: TRBV14
clone size: -
D gene: -
CDR3 DNA: TGTGCCAGCAGCCAAGATCGGAGGTTCACAGATACGCAGTATTTT
CDR3 protein: CASSQDRRFTDTQYF

J gene: TRBJ2-3
V gene: TRBV7-7
clone size: once
D gene: -
CDR3 DNA: TGTGCTAGCAGCCCCCTGAGCGGGAGCACAGATACGCAGTATTTT
CDR3 protein: CASSPLSGSTDTQYF

J gene: TRBJ1-6
V gene: TRBV15
clone size: -
D gene: TRBD1
CDR3 DNA: TGTGCCACCAGCAGAAAGGGACAGACTAATTCACCCCTCCACTTT
CDR3 protein: CATSRKGQTNSPLHF

J gene: TRBJ1-1
V gene: TRBV6-6
clone size: -
D gene: -
CDR3 DNA: TGTGCCAGCAGTTACTCGCTAGATAACACTGAAGCTTTCTTT
CDR3 protein: CASSYSLDNTEAFF

J gene: TRBJ1-6
V gene: TRBV7-2
clone size: -
D gene: -
CDR3 DNA: TGTGCCAGCAGCACCCAGGGGTTACTGCATTCACCCCTCCACTTT
CDR3 protein: CASSTQGLLHSPLHF

J gene: TRBJ1-1
V gene: TRBV10-3
clone size: few
D gene: -
CDR3 DNA: TGTGCCATCAGATCCGGGACACAGAACACTGAAGCTTTCTTT
CDR3 protein: CAIRSGTQNTEAFF

J gene: TRBJ1-2
V gene: TRBV7-2
clone size: -
D gene: TRBD1
CDR3 DNA: TGTGCCAGCAGGCGTACAGGGGGCAACTATGGCTACACCTTC
CDR3 protein: CASRRTGGNYGYTF

J gene: TRBJ1-1
V gene: TRBV30
clone size: few
D gene: -
CDR3 DNA: TGTGCCTGGATCCTAGGGGGGGCGCCCACTGAAGCTTTCTTT
CDR3 protein: CAWILGGAPTEAFF

J gene: TRBJ1-2
V gene: TRBV7-2
clone size: -
D gene: TRBD1
CDR3 DNA: TGTGCCAGCAGCTTCACAGGGGGCGCGAGATATGGCTACACCTTC
CDR3 protein: CASSFTGGARYGYTF

J gene: TRBJ2-1
V gene: TRBV5-1
clone size: once
D gene: -
CDR3 DNA: TGCGCCAGCAGCTTGGCGGGGGACGAGCAGTTCTTC
CDR3 protein: CASSLAGDEQFF

J gene: TRBJ2-3
V gene: TRBV4-1
clone size: -
D gene: -
CDR3 DNA: TGCGCCAGCAGCCAAGAACGACGGAGTAGCACAGATACGCAGTATTTT
CDR3 protein: CASSQERRSSTDTQYF

J gene: TRBJ2-7
V gene: TRBV30
clone size: few
D gene: -
CDR3 DNA: TGTGCCTGGGGGAGTAGTACCGAGCAGTACTTC
CDR3 protein: CAWGSSTEQYF

J gene: TRBJ2-5
V gene: TRBV29-1
clone size: -
D gene: TRBD2
CDR3 DNA: TGCAGCGTCCCCTGGGGGGGCCAAGAGACCCAGTACTTC
CDR3 protein: CSVPWGGQETQYF

J gene: TRBJ2-3
V gene: TRBV30
clone size: -
D gene: -
CDR3 DNA: TGTGCCTGGAGGGCGGTGAGTAGCACAGATACGCAGTATTTT
CDR3 protein: CAWRAVSSTDTQYF

J gene: TRBJ2-1
V gene: TRBV7-2
clone size: many
D gene: TRBD1
CDR3 DNA: TGTGCCAGCGGACGGGACAGGAATGAGCAGTTCTTC
CDR3 protein: CASGRDRNEQFF

J gene: TRBJ1-2
V gene: TRBV11-2
clone size: -
D gene: TRBD1
CDR3 DNA: TGTGCCAGCAGCACACCGACAGGGAGTTATGGCTACACCTTC
CDR3 protein: CASSTPTGSYGYTF

J gene: TRBJ1-1
V gene: TRBV7-9
clone size: -
D gene: TRBD1
CDR3 DNA: TGTGCCAGCAGCGCTAATATTGACAGGGCCAACACTGAAGCTTTCTTT
CDR3 protein: CASSANIDRANTEAFF

J gene: TRBJ2-3
V gene: TRBV7-9
clone size: -
D gene: -
CDR3 DNA: TGTGCCAGCAGCTTAGGGAGGGGGCGAGGATTTACAGATACGCAGTATTTT
CDR3 protein: CASSLGRGRGFTDTQYF

J gene: TRBJ2-5
V gene: TRBV9
clone size: few
D gene: TRBD2
CDR3 DNA: TGTGCCAGCAGCCCGGGACTAGCGGGGGCGCCGGGGACCCAGTACTTC
CDR3 protein: CASSPGLAGAPGTQYF

J gene: TRBJ2-5
V gene: TRBV6-5
clone size: few
D gene: -
CDR3 DNA: TGTGCCAGCAGTTCCTTCGACAGAGTAGAGACCCAGTACTTC
CDR3 protein: CASSSFDRVETQYF

J gene: TRBJ1-1
V gene: TRBV29-1
clone size: -
D gene: -
CDR3 DNA: TGCAGCGTTGGCGACAGCCCGACCACTGAAGCTTTCTTT
CDR3 protein: CSVGDSPTTEAFF

J gene: TRBJ1-6
V gene: TRBV9
clone size: -
D gene: -
CDR3 DNA: TGTGCCAGCAGCCCTCCGGGGGGGGTAAGATCACCCCTCCACTTT
CDR3 protein: CASSPPGGVRSPLHF

J gene: TRBJ1-2
V gene: TRBV30
clone size: -
D gene: -
CDR3 DNA: TGTGCCTGGAGTGGGACAGACTCCTATGGCTACACCTTC
CDR3 protein: CAWSGTDSYGYTF

J gene: TRBJ1-1
V gene: TRBV7-9
clone size: -
D gene: -
CDR3 DNA: TGTGCCAGCAGCTTAAGGGAGGGGAACACTGAAGCTTTCTTT
CDR3 protein: CASSLREGNTEAFF

J gene: TRBJ2-7
V gene: TRBV5-1
clone size: -
D gene: TRBD1
CDR3 DNA: TGCGCCAGCAGACGGGCAGGGGGCTCCCACGAGCAGTACTTC
CDR3 protein: CASRRAGGSHEQYF

J gene: TRBJ1-6
V gene: TRBV10-3
clone size: few
D gene: -
CDR3 DNA: TGTGCCATCAGTTTCCAGGGTCTAAACGAGTATTCACCCCTCCACTTT
CDR3 protein: CAISFQGLNEYSPLHF

J gene: TRBJ2-7
V gene: TRBV9
clone size: -
D gene: TRBD1
CDR3 DNA: TGTGCCAGCAGCGGGCGGACAGGGTCCTCCCTACCCTACGAGCAGTACTTC
CDR3 protein: CASSGRTGSSLPYEQYF

J gene: TRBJ2-3
V gene: TRBV11-3
clone size: -
D gene: TRBD2
CDR3 DNA: TGTGCCAGCGCAGGACTAGCGGGGCCCGAGGATACGCAGTATTTT
CDR3 protein: CASAGLAGPEDTQYF

J gene: TRBJ2-7
V gene: TRBV30
clone size: -
D gene: TRBD1
CDR3 DNA: TGTGCCTGGAGTGTATTAAGACAGGGACACGAGCAGTACTTC
CDR3 protein: CAWSVLRQGHEQYF

J gene: TRBJ1-2
V gene: TRBV30
clone size: few
D gene: TRBD1
CDR3 DNA: TGTGCCTCCAACAGGGGAAACTATGGCTACACCTTC
CDR3 protein: CASNRGNYGYTF